Below, 14 T cell receptor beta chains from the same sample are listed, as sequenced in a study of blood T cells in healthy people across ages. A J-beta primer mix and a sample-barcoded 5' primer were used in a second PCR of about 7 to 12 cycles. MiXCR was run by TCRdb on the 5' RACE reads, yielding one entry per CDR3 protein. The sample consists of around 1,600,000 distinct CDR3 sequences, roughly 43% of them appearing once. The specimen was blood. The receptors were sampled from a woman aged 18-35 years in good health.

This rearrangement joins TRBV2 to TRBJ1-1; the D is unclear. Trimming pared 0 bases from V and 8 bases from J, leaving 10 bases between. Germline values: CDR1 SNHLY, CDR2 FYNNEI. This CDR3 region has 13 residues. CDR3 region: CASSEAEQIEAFF. CDR3 bases: TGTGCCAGCAGTGAAGCGGAGCAGATCGAAGCTTTCTTT.

This clonotype was recorded once. The V gene is TRBV29-1, the J gene TRBJ2-1; TRBD1 aligns across 7 bases. Looked up from germline, CDR1 is SQVTM and CDR2 is ANQGSEA. The trim removed 4 bases at V and 8 bases at J, leaving 11 bases unmatched. The CDR3 runs 14 residues. The CDR3 sequence is CSVVGQGVGDEQFF. The CDR3 region has the DNA TGCAGCGTTGTAGGTCAGGGGGTTGGCGATGAGCAGTTCTTC.

J is TRBJ2-1 and V is TRBV7-3; 8 bases match TRBD2. The germline CDR1 and CDR2 sequences are SGHTA and FQGTGA. V lost 5 bases to trimming and J lost 4 bases; unmatched junction nucleotides: 10. This CDR3 spans 16 amino acids. DNA for the CDR3: TGTGCCAGCAGCCATAGGACGGGAGGGCGTTACAATGAGCAGTTCTTC. Translation gives CASSHRTGGRYNEQFF.

This clonotype was counted only a few times. The chain employs TRBV2 and TRBJ1-5, with TRBD1 identical over 9 bases. Germline V gives CDR1 SNHLY, CDR2 FYNNEI. The CDR3 covers 15 residues. V was clipped by 6 bases and J by 2 bases; unmatched bases: 5. CDR3 loop: CASRKQGAGNQPQHF. DNA of the CDR3: TGTGCCAGCAGAAAACAGGGGGCTGGCAATCAGCCCCAGCATTTT.

The chain uses TRBV9 and TRBJ2-7, with D uncertain. Germline lookup yields CDR1 SGDLS and CDR2 YYNGEE. The CDR3 extends over 16 amino acids. Trimming left V 4 bases short and J 0 bases short, with 17 bases between. CDR3 sequence reads: CASSPSGRASSYEQYF. CDR3 in DNA: TGTGCCAGCAGCCCCTCAGGACGCGCGTCCTCCTACGAGCAGTACTTC. Full variable domain (outside the CDR3, taken from reference TRBV9 and TRBJ2-7): DSGVTQTPKHLITATGQRVTLRCSPRSGDLSVYWYQQSLDQGLQFLIQYYNGEERAKGNILERFSAQQFPDLHSELNLSSLELGDSALYFCASSPSGRASSYEQYFGPGTRLTVT.

The chain is built from TRBV7-2 and TRBJ1-4; 7 nucleotides agree with TRBD1. CDR3 length: 15 residues. V trimming: 5 bases; J trimming: 3 bases; junction bases outside the gene matches: 6. Germline V lookup: CDR1 SGHTA, CDR2 FQGNSA. The CDR3 here is CASSTQGTANEKLFF. The CDR3 DNA follows: TGTGCCAGCAGCACACAGGGGACAGCTAATGAAAAACTGTTTTTT.

The chain has TRBV24-1 and TRBJ2-1; TRBD2 agrees at 10 bases. Germline V lookup: CDR1 KGHDR, CDR2 SFDVKD. V lost 3 bases to trimming and J lost 5 bases; unmatched junction nucleotides: 3. CDR3 length: 15 amino acids. In DNA form, the CDR3 reads TGTGCCACCAGTGATCCTACTAGCGGGGACAATGAGCAGTTCTTC. The encoded protein is CATSDPTSGDNEQFF.

There are a few counts of this clonotype. The rearrangement links TRBV7-9 to TRBJ1-1, with 10 positions matching TRBD1. Unmatched junction bases numbered 16, after V lost 5 bases and J lost 7 bases. The CDR3 is 17 amino acids. Germline V gives CDR1 SEHNR, CDR2 FQNEAQ (reference sequence). The CDR3 spells CASSPPRDRGSLVEAFF. The CDR3 DNA follows: TGTGCCAGCAGCCCCCCCCGGGACAGGGGTTCTCTAGTTGAAGCTTTCTTT. Based on the CDR3 plus reference TRBV7-9 and TRBJ1-1, the full variable domain is DTGVSQNPRHKITKRGQNVTFRCDPISEHNRLYWYRQTLGQGPEFLTYFQNEAQLEKSRLLSDRFSAERPKGSFSTLEIQRTEQGDSAMYLCASSPPRDRGSLVEAFFGQGTRLTVV.

This rearrangement joins TRBV7-9 to TRBJ2-5; D possibly corresponds to TRBD2 (6 bases). The end of the DNA aligns better with TRBJ2-7, so the J call may be wrong. Per the germline V gene, CDR1 is SEHNR and CDR2 is FQNEAQ (reference sequence). The CDR3 has 15 residues. Here the CDR3 DNA reads TGTGCCAGCAGCTTAAAAACTAGCAGGAGAAACGAGCAGTACTTC. Translated: CASSLKTSRRNEQYF.

V usage is TRBV29-1 and J usage is TRBJ2-1, with 10 bases identical to TRBD2. The CDR3 length is 16 residues. V lost 0 bases to trimming and J lost 7 bases; unmatched junction nucleotides: 9. Germline assignment: CDR1 SQVTM and CDR2 ANQGSEA. In nucleotides, the CDR3 is TGCAGCGTTGAAGATCGAACTAGCGGGACACGGAATGAGCAGTTCTTC. As protein: CSVEDRTSGTRNEQFF.

This clonotype was seen more than once but under ten times. The chain couples TRBV7-2 to TRBJ1-1, with TRBD1 matching over 9 bases. CDR3 length: 13 amino acids. J lost 13 bases, V lost 5 bases, and 11 bases had no gene match. Germline CDR1 and CDR2: SGHTA and FQGNSA. CDR3 coding DNA: TGTGCCAGCAGCAATCGGGACAGGGAGGGAAGTTTCTTT. As protein: CASSNRDREGSFF.

The J gene is TRBJ2-5, the V gene TRBV20-1; a possible D gene is TRBD2 (5 bases). Germline lookup yields CDR1 DFQATT and CDR2 SNEGSKA (reference sequence). Trimming removed 3 bases from V and 11 bases from J, with 28 bases in between. The length of the CDR3 is 16 residues. DNA of the CDR3: TGCAGTGCTAGCCCCTGGGGTACTAGTCAAGTCAATGAGCAGTACTTC. Its protein product is CSASPWGTSQVNEQYF.

In its sample, this clonotype was seen a few times. This chain connects TRBV20-1 to TRBJ1-4; D not certain. This CDR3 region has 14 residues. Germline values: CDR1 DFQATT, CDR2 SNEGSKA (reference sequence). V was pared by 1 base and J by 4 bases, with 10 bases between. CDR3 sequence: CSARGPMGNEKLFF. DNA of the CDR3: TGCAGTGCTAGAGGGCCGATGGGTAATGAAAAACTGTTTTTT.

The chain uses TRBV5-1 and TRBJ2-5, with D maybe TRBD2 (6 bases). The CDR3 is made up of 13 amino acids. V lost 4 bases to trimming and J lost 5 bases, with 12 bases between them. Germline V gives CDR1 SGHRS, CDR2 YFSETQ. The CDR3 region is CASSDGLWETQYF. CDR3 sequence (DNA): TGCGCCAGCAGCGATGGACTATGGGAGACCCAGTACTTC. Full variable domain (outside the CDR3, taken from reference TRBV5-1 and TRBJ2-5): KAGVTQTPRYLIKTRGQQVTLSCSPISGHRSVSWYQQTPGQGLQFLFEYFSETQRNKGNFPGRFSGRQFSNSRSEMNVSTLELGDSALYLCASSDGLWETQYFGPGTRLLVL.